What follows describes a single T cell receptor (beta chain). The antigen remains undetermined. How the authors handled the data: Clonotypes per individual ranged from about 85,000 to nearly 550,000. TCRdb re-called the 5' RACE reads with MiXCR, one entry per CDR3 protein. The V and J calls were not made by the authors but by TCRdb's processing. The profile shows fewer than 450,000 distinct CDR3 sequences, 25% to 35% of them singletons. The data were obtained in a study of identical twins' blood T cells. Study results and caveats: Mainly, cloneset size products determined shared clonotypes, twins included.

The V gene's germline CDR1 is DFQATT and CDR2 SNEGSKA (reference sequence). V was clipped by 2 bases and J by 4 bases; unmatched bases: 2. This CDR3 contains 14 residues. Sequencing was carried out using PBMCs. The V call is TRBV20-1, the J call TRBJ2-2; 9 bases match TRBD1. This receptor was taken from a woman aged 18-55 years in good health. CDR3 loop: CSARRGQGTGELFF. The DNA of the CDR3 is TGCAGTGCTAGACGGGGACAGGGCACCGGGGAGCTGTTTTTT.